The 9 T cell receptor beta chains given below trace back to one sample, sequenced in a study of cytomegalovirus exposure and HLA in healthy donors. 13 Jbeta primers and 60 Vbeta primers were used for the PCR. Assay: immunoSEQ multiplex PCR; the TCRdb copy retains only in-frame clones and omits some. The sample yields 150,000 to 200,000 clones, around three quarters seen once. The material sequenced was PBMCs. Source of these receptors: a young woman in good health and CMV-seropositive.

The V call is TRBV6-1, the J call TRBJ2-1; tentatively, D is TRBD1 (7 bases). The V gene lost 6 bases and the J gene lost 3 bases, with 15 bases spanning the gap. The V gene's germline CDR1 is MNHNS and CDR2 SASEGT. This CDR3 has 15 amino acids. For the CDR3, the DNA is TGTGCCAGCAGGGATTACAGGGGAGGCTACAATGAGCAGTTCTTC. Its translation: CASRDYRGGYNEQFF.

This chain links TRBV25-1 with TRBJ2-3; 10 nucleotides match TRBD1. V gave up 7 bases and J gave up 4 bases; unmatched junction bases: 11. Germline V gene sequence: CDR1 MGHDK, CDR2 SYGVNS. This CDR3 comprises 16 residues. The chain's CDR3 is CASNPGGQGRADTQYF. The CDR3 DNA is TGTGCCAGCAACCCCGGGGGACAGGGGAGGGCAGATACGCAGTATTTT.

The CDR3, as DNA: TGTGCCAGCAGTGATGGGGGGGCCCCCGGAGATTCACCCCTCCACTTT. This translates into CASSDGGAPGDSPLHF. The chain is built from TRBV2 and TRBJ1-6; the D gene is possibly TRBD1 (6 bases). CDR1 and CDR2 from the germline V gene are SNHLY and FYNNEI. This CDR3 has 16 residues. V lost 3 bases and J lost 8, with 17 bases in between.

The V call is TRBV6-5, the J call TRBJ1-2; no definite D call. The CDR3 consists of 15 residues. The germline V gene has CDR1 MNHEY and CDR2 SVGAGI. Between the trimmed V and J ends, which lost 0 bases and 0 bases, there was a span of 8 bases. In DNA form, the CDR3 reads TGTGCCAGCAGTTACTCCCTGGGAGCTAACTATGGCTACACCTTC. It encodes CASSYSLGANYGYTF.

The chain has TRBV28 and TRBJ2-5; TRBD2 agrees at 10 bases. Germline V gene sequence: CDR1 MDHEN, CDR2 SYDVKM. With V trimmed by 3 bases and J by 4 bases, 8 bases remained unmatched. This CDR3 region has 16 residues. The CDR3 reads CASSFLAGGLAETQYF. The CDR3 DNA reads as TGTGCCAGCAGTTTCTTAGCGGGGGGCCTCGCAGAGACCCAGTACTTC.

CDR3 sequence (DNA): TGTGCCAGTAGTATAGGTCCCAGGAACTATGGCTACACCTTC. Protein sequence: CASSIGPRNYGYTF. This chain links TRBV19 with TRBJ1-2; the D is unclear. This CDR3 spans 14 amino acids. CDR1 LNHDA and CDR2 SQIVND come from the germline V gene (reference sequence). With 1 base removed from V and 2 bases from J, the gap between germline ends came to 8 bases.

The chain joins TRBV28 to TRBJ2-7, with 7 nucleotides matching TRBD1. The CDR3 runs to 14 residues. Germline V gives CDR1 MDHEN, CDR2 SYDVKM. With 5 bases clipped from V and 2 bases from J, the junction kept 6 bases outside the gene matches. Here the CDR3 DNA reads TGTGCCAGCAGTGCCCGACAGGGACCCTACGAGCAGTACTTC. It yields the protein CASSARQGPYEQYF.

The chain recombines TRBV18 with TRBJ2-5; TRBD2 matches 8 bases. CDR1 and CDR2 from the germline V gene are KGHSH and LQKENI. The CDR3 is 14 residues long. J gave up 7 bases and V 7 bases, and 11 bases lay outside the gene matches. The chain's CDR3 is CASYAGLDLRTQYF. The DNA of the CDR3 is TGTGCCAGCTATGCGGGACTAGACCTGCGGACCCAGTACTTC.

This sequence joins TRBV7-2 and TRBJ1-5, with no clear D. From germline, CDR1 is SGHTA and CDR2 FQGNSA. V shed 5 bases and J shed 6 bases, with 20 bases lying between them. The CDR3 runs to 16 residues. DNA of the CDR3: TGTGCCAGCAGCCTCATGGACTCCCGCCCGGGTCAGCCCCAGCATTTT. As protein: CASSLMDSRPGQPQHF.